A single sample gave rise to the 24 T cell receptor beta chains below, sequenced in a study of T cells after yellow fever vaccination. TCRdb re-derived calls from the 5' RACE reads in MiXCR, one entry per CDR3 protein. This sample has almost 600,000 distinct CDR3 sequences, with approximately 12% found just once. The material was PBMCs, obtained on the day of the yellow fever booster vaccination. These receptor sequences come from a man aged 30 to 45 who received the YFV17D yellow fever vaccine.

The gene calls are TRBV12-3 or TRBV12-4 and TRBJ2-1; 13 nucleotides line up with TRBD2. This CDR3 spans 15 amino acids. Trimming took 3 bases from V and 5 from J; bases not matched to a gene: 1. CDR3 sequence reads: CASSFTSGRDNEQFF. The DNA for the CDR3 is TGTGCCAGCAGTTTCACTAGCGGGAGGGACAATGAGCAGTTCTTC.

The chain links TRBV3-1 to TRBJ2-7; D is perhaps TRBD1 or TRBD2 (5 bases each). The germline V gene encodes CDR1 LGHDT and CDR2 YNNKEL (reference sequence). CDR3 length: 14 residues. The V end lost 1 base, the J end lost 6 bases, and 13 bases lay between the germline ends. The CDR3, as DNA: TGTGCCAGCAGCCAAGTGGTCTATGGGGGCGAGCAGTACTTC. It encodes CASSQVVYGGEQYF.

This clonotype was seen a few times. The rearrangement links TRBV7-2 to TRBJ1-4, with TRBD1 matching over 9 bases. J was trimmed by 7 bases and V by 2 bases; bases with no gene match: 5. The CDR3 covers 15 residues. Germline loops: CDR1 SGHTA, CDR2 FQGNSA. In DNA, the CDR3 is TGTGCCAGCAGCTTAACAGGGGGCGTGGGTGAAAAACTGTTTTTT. This translates into CASSLTGGVGEKLFF.

This clonotype has only a few counts. This sequence joins TRBV29-1 and TRBJ1-2; tentatively, D is TRBD1 (5 bases). V lost 2 bases and J 8 bases, leaving 15 bases between the germline ends. The CDR3 runs to 13 residues. Per germline, CDR1 SQVTM and CDR2 ANQGSEA. CDR3 nucleotides: TGCAGCGTTGAAATTGTTCGGGGGGACGGCTACACCTTC. It codes for CSVEIVRGDGYTF.

This chain connects TRBV5-6 to TRBJ2-7; D is unresolved. The CDR3 has 12 residues. Trimming took 4 bases from V and 3 from J, leaving 8 bases between them. CDR1 and CDR2 (germline): SGHDT, YYEEEE. CDR3 sequence reads: CASSVSNYEQYF. The CDR3 nucleotides are TGTGCCAGCAGCGTGTCTAACTACGAGCAGTACTTC.

This chain uses TRBV15 with TRBJ2-3; 14 bases align to TRBD2. Trimming took 8 bases from V and 6 from J; bases not matched to a gene: 7. In germline, CDR1 is LNHNV, CDR2 YYDKDF (reference sequence). The CDR3 has 15 residues. The CDR3 region is CATQTSGRAMDTQYF. The CDR3 DNA is TGTGCCACCCAGACTAGCGGGAGGGCAATGGATACGCAGTATTTT. Full variable domain (remainder filled in from reference TRBV15 and TRBJ2-3): DAMVIQNPRYQVTQFGKPVTLSCSQTLNHNVMYWYQQKSSQAPKLLFHYYDKDFNNEADTPDNFQSRRPNTSFCFLDIRSPGLGDTAMYLCATQTSGRAMDTQYFGPGTRLTVL.

A few counts support this clonotype. A junction end diverges from the germline sequence, so it may reflect a read error. The CDR3 coding sequence is TGTGCCAGCAGTTTGGGGACAGTCTCCTCCGAGCAGTACTTC. It encodes CASSLGTVSSEQYF. The rearrangement uses TRBV5-4 and TRBJ2-7, with 7 bases that match TRBD1. Germline V gene lookup returns CDR1 SGHNT and CDR2 YYREEE (reference sequence). The CDR3 has 14 residues.

The chain couples TRBV12-3 or TRBV12-4 to TRBJ2-5, with 8 bases lining up with TRBD1. The CDR3 is made up of 14 amino acids. V trimming: 3 bases; J trimming: 5 bases; junction bases outside the gene matches: 5. The CDR3 coding sequence is TGTGCCAGCAGTTTCGGTCAGGGGGCCGAGACCCAGTACTTC. As protein: CASSFGQGAETQYF.

V usage is TRBV18 and J usage is TRBJ2-4; unclear D gene. Trimming shortened V by 1 base and J by 9 bases, and 10 bases separated the two germline ends. This CDR3 has 13 residues. Germline values: CDR1 KGHSH, CDR2 LQKENI. The CDR3, as DNA: TGTGCCAGCTCACCACAGGATCTGGGCATTCAGTACTTC. Amino acid sequence: CASSPQDLGIQYF.

This clonotype turned up a few times. The rearrangement links TRBV10-3 to TRBJ2-7, with 9 bases fitting TRBD2. The V gene end was trimmed by 3 bases and the J gene end by 2 bases; junction bases not matched to a gene: 8. This CDR3 region has 16 residues. Germline V gene data show CDR1 as ENHRY and CDR2 as SYGVKD. The CDR3 DNA is TGTGCCATCAGTGATCCTCGACTAGCGGTCCCCTACGAGCAGTACTTC. This sequence encodes CAISDPRLAVPYEQYF.

The chain has TRBV7-2 and TRBJ2-3; D call uncertain. V was shortened by 5 bases and J by 6 bases, with 9 bases between the two germline ends. This CDR3 comprises 12 residues. Germline CDR1 reads SGHTA; CDR2 reads FQGNSA. CDR3 bases: TGTGCCAGCAGCCCCCTATTGGATACGCAGTATTTT. As protein: CASSPLLDTQYF.

In this sample, this clonotype turned up a few times. The chain is built from TRBV4-3 and TRBJ2-1; weak D call: TRBD2 (7 bases). The V end was cut by 0 bases, the J end by 7 bases, with 19 bases between. CDR3 length: 17 amino acids. CDR1 is LGHNA and CDR2 is YSLEER in the germline V gene. CDR3 in DNA: TGCGCCAGCAGCCAAGAGCCCCTGGGGGGGCTGAATAATGAGCAGTTCTTC. It yields the protein CASSQEPLGGLNNEQFF.

This sequence joins TRBV5-1 and TRBJ1-1, with D hard to call. Trimming took 6 bases from V and 4 from J, leaving 13 bases between them. This CDR3 is 13 amino acids long. Germline loops: CDR1 SGHRS, CDR2 YFSETQ. CDR3 nucleotide sequence: TGCGCCAGCACCCCGCCTGGAACCACTGAAGCTTTCTTT. This gives the protein CASTPPGTTEAFF.

The CDR3 sequence is CASGSGVSSRKLFF. The CDR3 region has the DNA TGTGCCAGCGGATCCGGGGTCAGTAGCCGAAAACTGTTTTTT. V is TRBV27 and J is TRBJ1-4; D gene unclear. There are 14 residues in the CDR3. Germline assignment: CDR1 MNHEY and CDR2 SMNVEV (reference sequence). V was clipped by 8 bases and J by 10 bases, with 20 bases between them.

The V and J genes are TRBV7-2 and TRBJ2-5; D is possibly TRBD1 or TRBD2 (5 bases each). The germline V gene encodes CDR1 SGHTA and CDR2 FQGNSA. The CDR3 covers 15 residues. V lost 5 bases, J lost 1 base, and 14 bases lay in between. The CDR3 sequence is CASSPKVGVQETQYF. The CDR3 DNA is TGTGCCAGCAGCCCAAAAGTGGGGGTCCAAGAGACCCAGTACTTC.

The chain carries TRBV24-1 and TRBJ2-1, with 7 bases lining up with TRBD1. The germline V gene has CDR1 KGHDR and CDR2 SFDVKD. Losses at the gene ends were 4 bases for V and 10 bases for J; bases not matched to a gene: 6. This CDR3 contains 13 residues. This CDR3 reads CATSDSGQEEQFF. The DNA for the CDR3 is TGTGCCACCAGTGACTCCGGACAGGAGGAGCAGTTCTTC.

The table lists this clonotype with a few counts. The J gene is TRBJ2-2, the V gene TRBV10-3, with 7 bases matching TRBD2. The germline V gene encodes CDR1 ENHRY and CDR2 SYGVKD. Trimming took 2 bases from V and 5 from J; bases not matched to a gene: 14. The CDR3 has 18 residues. CDR3 region: CAISEPPLSGGYTGELFF. CDR3 bases: TGTGCCATCAGTGAGCCCCCCCTCTCGGGAGGTTATACCGGGGAGCTGTTTTTT.

In this sample, this clonotype turned up a few times. The chain combines TRBV19 with TRBJ2-7; D is perhaps TRBD1 (6 bases). This CDR3 has 14 amino acids. The V end was cut by 5 bases, the J end by 3 bases, with 14 bases between. Germline assignment: CDR1 LNHDA and CDR2 SQIVND (reference sequence). The DNA for the CDR3 is TGTGCCAGTAGTGCGACGGACAGTTTCTACGAGCAGTACTTC. It specifies CASSATDSFYEQYF.

The chain recombines TRBV11-2 with TRBJ2-2; 12 nucleotides match TRBD2. V shed 2 bases and J 0 bases; nucleotides not matched to a gene: 7. CDR1 and CDR2 (germline): SGHAT, FQNNGV. The CDR3 totals 19 residues. The CDR3 loop reads CASSLKLAGGPTNTGELFF. CDR3 coding DNA: TGTGCCAGCAGCTTAAAACTAGCGGGAGGCCCTACGAACACCGGGGAGCTGTTTTTT.

This clonotype was counted a few times. This chain connects TRBV28 to TRBJ2-3; TRBD2 aligns across 7 bases. J lost 2 bases, V lost 8 bases, and 13 bases had no gene match. The CDR3 runs to 16 residues. Germline-derived CDR1 and CDR2 are MDHEN and SYDVKM. The DNA for the CDR3 is TGTGCCAGCCGATACCTGACTAGCCGAACCACAGATACGCAGTATTTT. Translation: CASRYLTSRTTDTQYF.

V usage is TRBV6-1 and J usage is TRBJ2-7; D remains ambiguous. V lost 6 bases, J lost 3 bases, and 18 bases lay in between. The CDR3 is made up of 15 amino acids. Germline CDR1 is MNHNS and CDR2 is SASEGT. CDR3 bases: TGTGCCAGCAGCCCTGTTTCTCCTACCTACTACGAGCAGTACTTC. It encodes CASSPVSPTYYEQYF.

A few counts support this clonotype. V is TRBV15 and J is TRBJ2-1; D ambiguous. CDR1 and CDR2 (germline): LNHNV, YYDKDF (reference sequence). V was cut by 2 bases and J by 6 bases, with 11 bases left in between. This CDR3 spans 14 amino acids. This CDR3 is CATSRQDIRNEQFF. In nucleotides, the CDR3 is TGTGCCACCAGCAGACAAGACATTCGCAATGAGCAGTTCTTC.

The table lists this clonotype with a few counts. The chain links TRBV11-2 to TRBJ2-7; 7 bases fit TRBD2. The trim removed 5 bases at V and 4 bases at J, leaving 11 bases unmatched. The CDR3 sequence is 15 residues long. Germline CDR1 is SGHAT and CDR2 is FQNNGV. The CDR3 loop is CASSPYGLEQYEQYF. The CDR3 DNA is TGTGCCAGCAGCCCATATGGACTAGAGCAATACGAGCAGTACTTC.

This clonotype was counted between two and nine times. The chain uses TRBV27 and TRBJ2-3, with D perhaps matching TRBD2 (6 bases). The CDR3 spans 14 residues. V lost 5 bases to trimming and J lost 4 bases, with 13 bases between them. Germline loops: CDR1 MNHEY, CDR2 SMNVEV (reference sequence). The CDR3 sequence: CASSDGGAPDTQYF. The CDR3 DNA reads TGTGCCAGCAGTGACGGGGGAGCCCCAGATACGCAGTATTTT.